This T cell receptor (delta chain) was sequenced during a study of gammadelta T cells in human blood (dated by TCRdb to the early 2020s). What the authors observed across the whole study: According to the study, polyclonal expansion of innate gamma-delta T cells immediately after birth appeared to be driven by microbial exposure.

Notes on this clone: The antigen it recognizes is unknown. A read error likely explains this, since a far larger clone differs by one base. Within the sample, other DNA sequences also encode this same CDR3.

Library preparation employed RT-PCR. The listed sequencing device is Illumina MiSeq. Clone calls in TCRdb were regenerated from the public reads with CATT, after which identical DNA sequences shared one row. The sample table holds about 800 delta-chain clones, of which 45% to 60% were seen once. About 23% of the sample goes to the ten largest clones. The CDR3 contains 14 residues, cysteine and phenylalanine counted. Of the read, only the CDR3 DNA is kept; its 42 bases are in frame from base 1. From a lookup of the germline V gene, CDR1 and CDR2 are GEAIGNYY and EKD. Source material: Vgamma9Vdelta2 gamma-delta T cells from infant blood. The V and J genes are TRDV2 and TRDJ1; TRDD3 is perhaps the D gene, given 6 matching bases. The receptor was derived from a human donor. CDR3 protein: CACDTSWGSGKLIF. The DNA is TGTGCCTGTGACACAAGCTGGGGATCGGGTAAACTAATCTTT.